A single sample is the source of the 6 T cell receptor beta chains below, sequenced in a study of beta chain features in type 1 diabetes. What was sequenced were expressed TCRB transcripts, since all of the isolated RNA had been reverse transcribed. The assay was immunoSEQ multiplex PCR, and TCRdb's table has in-frame clones only and misses some. The sample holds around 250,000 clones, roughly 30% seen once. Sequencing was done on a sample of central memory CD4+ T cells from blood. The receptors stem from a man aged 25 to 40 in good health.

Note on this clone: Within the sample, other DNA sequences also encode this same CDR3. The J gene is TRBJ2-5, the V gene TRBV5-1, with D tentatively TRBD2 (6 bases). CDR3 length equals 12 residues. Looked up from germline, CDR1 is SGHRS and CDR2 is YFSETQ. Trimming cost V 2 bases and J 4 bases, with 6 bases left between them. CDR3 sequence reads: CASSLAGETQYF. The CDR3 nucleotides are TGCGCCAGCAGCTTAGCGGGAGAGACCCAGTACTTC.

CDR3 DNA sequence: TGCGCCAGCAGCCAAGCCCCCGGACAGGGCGTTTACGAGCAGTACTTC. Encoded protein: CASSQAPGQGVYEQYF. This rearrangement joins TRBV4-1 to TRBJ2-7; TRBD1 matches at 8 bases. Germline CDR1 and CDR2: MGHRA and YSYEKL. V lost 1 base and J lost 4; bases outside the gene matches: 9. The CDR3 covers 16 residues.

This clone was observed a few times. The J gene is TRBJ2-4, the V gene TRBV7-2; D gene ambiguous. This CDR3 region has 13 residues. V was cut by 8 bases and J by 7 bases, with 15 bases left in between. Germline CDR1 SGHTA, CDR2 FQGNSA. CDR3 nucleotides: TGTGCCAGCGGAAGCCCGATTTTGAACATTCAGTACTTC. Translation: CASGSPILNIQYF.

Only a few counts were recorded for this clone. V is TRBV29-1 and J is TRBJ2-5; D possibly corresponds to TRBD2 (7 bases). The CDR3 is 13 amino acids. V lost 7 bases and J 6 bases, leaving 18 bases between the germline ends. CDR1 and CDR2 (germline): SQVTM, ANQGSEA. This CDR3 reads CSASIGGQKTQYF. DNA for the CDR3: TGCAGCGCCTCGATCGGGGGGCAAAAGACCCAGTACTTC.

This clone was detected many times. This sequence joins TRBV6-5 and TRBJ1-2, with D possibly TRBD1 on 5 matching bases. Germline V gene sequence: CDR1 MNHEY, CDR2 SVGAGI. This CDR3 spans 12 amino acids. Trimming removed 2 bases from V and 8 bases from J, with 9 bases in between. Here the CDR3 reads CASSYAGSGYTF. CDR3 bases: TGTGCCAGCAGTTACGCAGGGTCAGGCTACACCTTC.

This clone was recorded at least ten times. The sample holds other DNA sequences that translate to the same CDR3. The V and J genes are TRBV7-8 and TRBJ2-2, with TRBD1 matching 7 bases. This CDR3 has 19 residues. Per germline, CDR1 SGHVS and CDR2 FQNEAQ. Unmatched junction bases numbered 15, after V lost 1 base and J lost 4 bases. The CDR3 reads CASSLGLPRQGKRTGELFF. The CDR3 bases are TGTGCCAGCAGCTTAGGTCTGCCGAGACAGGGAAAGCGCACCGGGGAGCTGTTTTTT.